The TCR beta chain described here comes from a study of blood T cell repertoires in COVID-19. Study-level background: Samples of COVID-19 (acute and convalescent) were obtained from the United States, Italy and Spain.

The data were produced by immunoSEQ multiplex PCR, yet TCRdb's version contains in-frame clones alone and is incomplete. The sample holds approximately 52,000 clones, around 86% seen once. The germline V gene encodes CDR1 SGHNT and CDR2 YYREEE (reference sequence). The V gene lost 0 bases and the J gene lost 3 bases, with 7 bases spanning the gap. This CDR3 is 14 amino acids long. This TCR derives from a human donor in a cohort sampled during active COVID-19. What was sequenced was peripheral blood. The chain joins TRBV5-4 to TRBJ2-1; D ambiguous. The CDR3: CASSLELRYNEQFF. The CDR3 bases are TGTGCCAGCAGCTTGGAGCTACGCTACAATGAGCAGTTCTTC.